This TCR beta chain came from a study of technical replicates of blood from a handful of donors. The table came from immunoSEQ multiplex PCR; TCRdb's copy has only in-frame clones and leaves some out. The sample has about 61,000 clones, almost 97% seen once. CDR3 size: 13 residues. Per germline, CDR1 MNHEY and CDR2 SMNVEV (reference sequence). Deletions cut 2 bases from V and 4 bases from J, with 5 bases between. The origin of this receptor is a human donor in good health. This sequence joins TRBV27 and TRBJ2-2; D is unresolved. The specimen sequenced was T cells isolated from PBMCs. The CDR3 coding sequence is TGTGCCAGCAGTTTAGCGATCACCGGGGAGCTGTTTTTT. Amino acids: CASSLAITGELFF.